One sample yielded the 22 T cell receptor beta chains listed below, sequenced in a study of T-cell memory formation after mild COVID-19. TCRdb re-called the 5' RACE reads with MiXCR, one entry per CDR3 protein. The sample yields 170,000 or so distinct CDR3 sequences, around 21% seen once. Sequencing input: PBMCs or a T cell subset sorted from them (not recorded which). These receptors all stem from an adult woman who had mild COVID-19 (a few samples of this study predate the infection). Cell type and time point are not known.

A few counts support this clonotype. The V call is TRBV6-6, the J call TRBJ2-5; 8 nucleotides align to TRBD2. This CDR3 region has 16 residues. J was trimmed by 2 bases and V by 2 bases; bases with no gene match: 7. CDR1 and CDR2 (germline): MNHNY, SVGAGI (reference sequence). This CDR3 is CASSYNSGGTQETQYF. CDR3 bases: TGTGCCAGCAGTTACAACTCGGGAGGGACTCAAGAGACCCAGTACTTC.

This clonotype was observed a handful of times. The rearrangement joins TRBV12-3 or TRBV12-4 to TRBJ2-2, with unresolved D. CDR3 length equals 15 residues. V was clipped by 11 bases and J by 1 base, with 17 bases between them. CDR3 in amino acids: CACKDQTLNTGELFF. The CDR3 DNA is TGTGCCTGCAAAGATCAGACCTTGAACACCGGGGAGCTGTTTTTT.

The chain combines TRBV6-5 with TRBJ1-6; 7 bases agree with TRBD1. The junction had 3 bases not matched to a gene; V was cut back by 2 bases and J by 8 bases. This CDR3 has 14 residues. The germline V gene encodes CDR1 MNHEY and CDR2 SVGAGI. The CDR3: CASSYGQEDSPLHF. CDR3 DNA: TGTGCCAGCAGTTACGGACAGGAAGATTCACCCCTCCACTTT.

The rearrangement links TRBV19 to TRBJ2-1, with TRBD2 identical over 13 bases. V dropped 11 bases and J dropped 6; count of bases not matched to a gene: 10. Per the germline V gene, CDR1 is LNHDA and CDR2 is SQIVND (reference sequence). The length of the CDR3 is 15 residues. This chain's CDR3 is CASTIGLAGANEQFF. The DNA for the CDR3 is TGTGCCTCAACAATCGGACTAGCGGGAGCCAATGAGCAGTTCTTC.

This clonotype was counted a few times. The chain uses TRBV12-3 or TRBV12-4 and TRBJ2-1, with a tentative D call TRBD2 (6 bases). V was pared by 3 bases and J by 6 bases, with 9 bases between. The CDR3 has 13 residues. This CDR3 is CASSFSEGNEQFF. The CDR3 nucleotides read TGTGCCAGCAGTTTTTCGGAGGGCAATGAGCAGTTCTTC.

This clonotype was picked up a small number of times. This rearrangement joins TRBV4-3 to TRBJ1-1, with D hard to call. V was shortened by 4 bases and J by 5 bases, with 11 bases between the two germline ends. The CDR3 is made up of 13 amino acids. Germline CDR1 reads LGHNA; CDR2 reads YSLEER. The CDR3 coding sequence is TGCGCCAGCAGCCCAATCGTGGGGACTGAAGCTTTCTTT. It specifies CASSPIVGTEAFF.

This clonotype is a singleton in its sample. The chain employs TRBV6-6 and TRBJ2-2; perhaps TRBD2 as D (6 bases). Germline assignment: CDR1 MNHNY and CDR2 SVGAGI (reference sequence). Trimming stripped 5 bases from V and 0 bases from J, with 10 bases between. This CDR3 has 15 residues. In nucleotides, the CDR3 is TGTGCCAGCAGTGAGGGACTGACGAACACCGGGGAGCTGTTTTTT. This sequence encodes CASSEGLTNTGELFF.

V and J are TRBV5-1 and TRBJ2-5; tentatively, D is TRBD2 (6 bases). CDR1 is SGHRS and CDR2 is YFSETQ in the germline V gene. V was pared by 2 bases and J by 5 bases, with 19 bases between. This CDR3 is built from 16 residues. Here the CDR3 DNA reads TGCGCCAGCAGCTTCCAGTGGAGGGGTTCCCAGGAGACCCAGTACTTC. This codes for CASSFQWRGSQETQYF.

This chain uses TRBV11-2 with TRBJ2-5, with TRBD2 matching 12 bases. CDR1 is SGHAT and CDR2 is FQNNGV in the germline V gene. This CDR3 is built from 15 residues. The V gene end was trimmed by 5 bases and the J gene end by 5 bases; junction bases not matched to a gene: 6. CDR3 sequence reads: CASSLGLAGRETQYF. The CDR3 region has the DNA TGTGCCAGCAGCCTCGGACTAGCGGGGCGGGAGACCCAGTACTTC.

This clonotype was detected only a few times. The gene calls are TRBV7-9 and TRBJ2-1, with D possibly being TRBD1 or TRBD2 (6 bases each). CDR3 length: 16 amino acids. CDR1 is SEHNR, CDR2 FQNEAQ, per germline (reference sequence). V lost 2 bases, J lost 0 bases, and 11 bases lay in between. In DNA, the CDR3 is TGTGCCAGCAGCTTAAAAGGGGGGCGCTCCTACAATGAGCAGTTCTTC. It translates to CASSLKGGRSYNEQFF.

This clonotype showed up just a few times. This chain uses TRBV15 with TRBJ1-5; D is uncertain. Germline values: CDR1 LNHNV, CDR2 YYDKDF (reference sequence). V gave up 0 bases and J gave up 4 bases, with 13 bases separating them. The CDR3 is 16 amino acids. DNA for the CDR3: TGTGCCACCAGCAGAGATTTGGGAGGAGGAAATCAGCCCCAGCATTTT. Its translation is CATSRDLGGGNQPQHF.

This clonotype has at least ten counts. This chain joins TRBV7-8 and TRBJ2-1; 11 nucleotides match TRBD2. There are 13 residues in the CDR3. The trim removed 5 bases at V and 10 bases at J, leaving 4 bases unmatched. Germline V gives CDR1 SGHVS, CDR2 FQNEAQ. CDR3 amino acids: CASSGVAGGEQFF. The CDR3 region has the DNA TGTGCCAGCAGCGGGGTAGCGGGGGGGGAGCAGTTCTTC.

This clonotype was picked up a small number of times. The chain carries TRBV12-3 or TRBV12-4 and TRBJ2-3; D remains ambiguous. The CDR3 totals 12 residues. V lost 3 bases and J lost 2, with 3 bases in between. The CDR3 nucleotides read TGTGCCAGCAGTTTCATCACAGATACGCAGTATTTT. Translation gives CASSFITDTQYF.

The rearrangement joins TRBV9 to TRBJ2-7; 7 bases align to TRBD2. CDR3 length equals 16 residues. Per germline, CDR1 SGDLS and CDR2 YYNGEE. The J segment lost 0 bases and the V segment lost 4 bases, leaving 10 bases of the junction unmatched. This chain's CDR3 is CASSLNREVSSYEQYF. The DNA of the CDR3 is TGTGCCAGCAGCTTAAACCGGGAGGTTAGCTCCTACGAGCAGTACTTC. The full variable domain, with the rest looked up from reference TRBV9 and TRBJ2-7, is DSGVTQTPKHLITATGQRVTLRCSPRSGDLSVYWYQQSLDQGLQFLIQYYNGEERAKGNILERFSAQQFPDLHSELNLSSLELGDSALYFCASSLNREVSSYEQYFGPGTRLTVT.

The rearrangement joins TRBV7-8 to TRBJ2-6; D gene uncertain. The V gene lost 3 bases and the J gene lost 2 bases, with 8 bases spanning the gap. CDR1 and CDR2 (germline): SGHVS, FQNEAQ. This CDR3 contains 15 residues. The CDR3 DNA reads as TGTGCCAGCAGCTTGAGTGCCCCTGGGGCCAACGTCCTGACTTTC. This translates into CASSLSAPGANVLTF.

V is TRBV2 and J is TRBJ1-2, with 8 bases lining up with TRBD1. V dropped 4 bases and J dropped 4; count of bases not matched to a gene: 2. The germline CDR1 and CDR2 sequences are SNHLY and FYNNEI. This CDR3 has 13 residues. DNA of the CDR3: TGTGCCAGCAGTGGGACAGGGTTCTATGGCTACACCTTC. It is translated as CASSGTGFYGYTF. The full variable domain, its missing parts supplied by reference TRBV2 and TRBJ1-2, is EPEVTQTPSHQVTQMGQEVILRCVPISNHLYFYWYRQILGQKVEFLVSFYNNEISEKSEIFDDQFSVERPDGSNFTLKIRSTKLEDSAMYFCASSGTGFYGYTFGSGTRLTVV.

This clonotype has a handful of counts. CDR3 DNA sequence: TGTGCCAGCAGCTACAGGGTAGGAACTGAAGCTTTCTTT. This codes for CASSYRVGTEAFF. The chain is built from TRBV7-6 and TRBJ1-1; a weak D match, TRBD1 (6 bases). Germline V gene lookup returns CDR1 SGHVS and CDR2 FNYEAQ. Trimming removed 4 bases at V and 5 bases at J, with 11 bases between. There are 13 residues in the CDR3. Complete variable domain (other parts from reference TRBV7-6 and TRBJ1-1): GAGVSQSPRYKVTKRGQDVALRCDPISGHVSLYWYRQALGQGPEFLTYFNYEAQQDKSGLPNDRFSAERPEGSISTLTIQRTEQRDSAMYRCASSYRVGTEAFFGQGTRLTVV.

This clonotype has just a few counts. The chain couples TRBV20-1 to TRBJ1-1, with a possible D match to TRBD1 (6 bases). Per the germline V gene, CDR1 is DFQATT and CDR2 is SNEGSKA (reference sequence). This CDR3 region has 14 residues. The CDR3 region has the DNA TGCAGCGCTGGAGGGGGGGTCCTGAACACTGAAGCTTTCTTT. This sequence encodes CSAGGGVLNTEAFF.

The CDR3 is CSVEDRERGGPQFYNEQFF. The CDR3 bases are TGCAGCGTTGAAGATCGTGAGCGGGGGGGGCCGCAGTTCTACAATGAGCAGTTCTTC. The chain recombines TRBV29-1 with TRBJ2-1; TRBD2 aligns across 10 bases. Per the germline V gene, CDR1 is SQVTM and CDR2 is ANQGSEA. The CDR3 runs 19 residues. Trimming at V came to 0 bases and at J to 3 bases, leaving 14 bases not matched to a gene.

This clonotype was picked up a small number of times. V and J are TRBV2 and TRBJ1-6; unclear D gene. Germline V CDR1 and CDR2: SNHLY, FYNNEI. CDR3 length: 16 residues. Trimming stripped 4 bases from V and 7 bases from J, with 17 bases between. CDR3 sequence: CASSGFVGRMNSPLHF. The CDR3 nucleotides are TGTGCCAGCAGTGGGTTTGTCGGGCGAATGAATTCACCCCTCCACTTT.

This clonotype was detected only a few times. V usage is TRBV6-5 and J usage is TRBJ2-3; possible D gene TRBD2, 6 bases. Trimming cost V 7 bases and J 6 bases, with 26 bases left between them. This CDR3 is built from 17 residues. CDR1 is MNHEY and CDR2 is SVGAGI in the germline V gene. In DNA, the CDR3 is TGTGCCAGCAACCCCCCGGGACTTCCCTCTCAGCAGGATACGCAGTATTTT. It codes for CASNPPGLPSQQDTQYF.

This chain's CDR3 is CSAPDRGKWTQYF. The CDR3 region has the DNA TGCAGTGCCCCGGACAGGGGCAAGTGGACCCAGTACTTC. The chain has TRBV20-1 and TRBJ2-5; 9 bases line up with TRBD1. CDR1 and CDR2 from the germline V gene are DFQATT and SNEGSKA (reference sequence). V shed 6 bases and J 7 bases; nucleotides not matched to a gene: 9. The CDR3 length is 13 residues.